This T cell receptor (beta chain) was documented in a study of blood T cells in healthy people across ages (dated by TCRdb to between 2014 and 2017). General notes on the study: In model experiments, template switching captured roughly one uniquely barcoded TCR beta cDNA molecule for every two T cells. The study measured age-related changes in TCR beta repertoire diversity using deep sequencing normalized with unique cDNA molecular identifiers. Donors were grouped into four age groups: young (average about 15 years), middle-aged (roughly 40), aged (approximately 67) and long-lived (less than 85). Donors of different ages were randomly distributed across sequencing lanes to avoid experimental bias. Using the same blood draw, the study looked at two additional independent replicas of 1 million unique cDNA reads for two donors, one aged 18 to 29 and the other aged 80 or older.

General study outcomes and caveats: Estimates of total diversity from one million sequenced T cells were regarded as lower bounds and underestimates. Observed TCR beta diversity correlated strongly with the percentage of naive T cells measured by flow cytometry. Bulk unsorted PBMC profiling prevented conclusive comparison of naive and antigen-experienced compartments. Compared with the aged group, the long-lived group had more naive CD4+ T cells, fewer expanded clones and increased TCR diversity, a pattern suggesting age selection. Because donor CMV infection status was unknown, age-related changes in expanded clonotypes were potentially confounded. Observed TCR beta diversity per million T cells fell roughly linearly with age, and a significant reduction was already apparent by age around 39.

The library was prepared using 5' RACE. TCRdb shows the sequencer as Illumina HiSeq 2500. A second PCR of roughly 7 to 12 cycles was performed with a sample-barcoded 5' primer and a J-beta primer mix. A unique molecular identifier was introduced onto each TCR beta cDNA molecule by a template-switch 5' adaptor carrying 12 random nucleotides. Each sample yielded at least 3 million CDR3-containing paired-end reads. The Mint cDNA synthesis kit, primed by a TRBC-specific oligonucleotide, was used to synthesize first-strand cDNA from all RNA. After uracil-DNA glycosylase treatment, a first 18-cycle PCR used universal primers M1SS and BC2_uni_R on all cDNA. The paper's processing steps were these. For normalization, 1 million high-quality reads, each with a distinct molecular identifier, were randomly selected from each sample. Instead of being binned into consensus sequences, reads with shared molecular identifiers were discarded. CDR3 identification, clonotype clustering and error correction used MiTCR with a Q25 quality threshold and the strictest error-elimination algorithm. Lower-bound total TCR beta diversity was estimated with a nonparametric unseen species model using Euler transformation. The raw public data were reprocessed by TCRdb itself: fastp quality trimming at Q25, MiXCR clonotype calling, in-frame beta chains only. Rows matching on CDR3 protein sequence are summarized as one entry with the most common DNA and genes. The V and J calls and clone size are TCRdb's, not the authors'. This sample lists 700,000 to 950,000 distinct CDR3 sequences; 58% were detected once. The ten largest clones represent roughly 22% of the sample.

As for this clonotype: This clone's antigen is unknown. The input lacks base qualities; no much larger clone sits a single base away.

From cysteine to phenylalanine, the CDR3 is 16 amino acids long. Only the CDR3 portion is preserved as DNA: 48 bases, with reading frame beginning at the first base. CDR1 and CDR2, per the germline V gene, are MGHDK and SYGVNS. Donors were 30 to 45 systemically healthy Caucasian individuals from Russia aged about 6 to 100 years. About 10 milliliters of peripheral blood were collected from each donor into EDTA-treated Vacutainer tubes. PBMCs were isolated by Ficoll-Paque density-gradient centrifugation, with at least 7 million obtained per sample. Total RNA was extracted from PBMCs with Trizol reagent, with at least 6 micrograms obtained per sample. For every donor, an aliquot of PBMCs went through flow cytometry to measure the percentages of naive CD45RAhigh/CD27high T cells.

Sequencing input: blood. The chain couples TRBV25-1 to TRBJ2-5, with 9 bases aligning to TRBD2. The J call may be wrong; the DNA end is better matched by TRBJ2-7. The TCR originated in a man between 25 and 39 years old in good health. The sequence in DNA is TGTGCCAGCATAGGAGCGGGCGGGAGGGCCTCTTACGAGCAGTACTTC. The encoded protein is CASIGAGGRASYEQYF.